This record concerns one TCR beta chain sequence. What it recognizes is unknown. The time point is: newly diagnosed, previously untreated cHL patient sample. Peripheral samples used as comparators were newly diagnosed, untreated classical Hodgkin lymphoma PBMCs. This sample was included in a study of PD-1 blockade in classical Hodgkin lymphoma. Study conclusions and caveats: Differences between repertoires have undefined causes, possibly disease activity or prior therapy. When set against healthy donors, newly diagnosed patients were reported to show lower baseline TCR diversity.

Measured with immunoSEQ multiplex PCR; TCRdb has only the in-frame clones, and not every one. The sample holds roughly 7,000 clones, 60% to 85% seen once. Germline V gene lookup returns CDR1 MNHEY and CDR2 SMNVEV (reference sequence). This CDR3 is 15 amino acids long. V lost 2 bases to trimming and J lost 6 bases; unmatched junction nucleotides: 5. Material: peripheral blood mononuclear cells (PBMCs). The TCR originated in a human donor with classical Hodgkin lymphoma. This chain links TRBV27 with TRBJ2-7; 12 bases agree with TRBD2. CDR3 residues: CASSLSLAGGSEQYF. DNA for the CDR3: TGTGCCAGCAGTTTAAGCCTAGCGGGAGGGAGCGAGCAGTACTTC.